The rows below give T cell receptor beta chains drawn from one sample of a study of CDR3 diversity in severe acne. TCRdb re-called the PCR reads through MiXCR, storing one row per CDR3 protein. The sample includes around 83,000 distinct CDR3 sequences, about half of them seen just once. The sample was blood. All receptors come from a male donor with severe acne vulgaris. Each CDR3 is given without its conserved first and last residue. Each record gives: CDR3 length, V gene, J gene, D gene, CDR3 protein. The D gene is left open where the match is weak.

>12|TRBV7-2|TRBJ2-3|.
ASSLGVGTDTQY
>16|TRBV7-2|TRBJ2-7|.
ASSPGAQATGNWGEQY
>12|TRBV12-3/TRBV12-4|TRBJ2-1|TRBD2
ASSFVLAGEEQF
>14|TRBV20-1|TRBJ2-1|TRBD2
SARGASGSPKNEQF
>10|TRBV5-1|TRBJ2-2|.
ASSMDTGELF
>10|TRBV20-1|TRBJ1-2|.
SARDQNYGYT
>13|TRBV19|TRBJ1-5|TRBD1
ASSILQGAGQPQH
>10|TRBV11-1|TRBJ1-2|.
ASPLDRPGYT
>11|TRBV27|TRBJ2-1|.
ASSLNLAHEQF
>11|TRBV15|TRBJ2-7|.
ATSREQGYEQY
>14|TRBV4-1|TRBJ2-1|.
ASSQLDILSYNEQF
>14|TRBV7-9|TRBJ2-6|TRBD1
ASSGGQGSGANVLT
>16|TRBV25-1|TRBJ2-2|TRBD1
ASSEWATGGENTGELF
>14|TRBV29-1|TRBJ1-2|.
SVVPVQGPPTDGYT
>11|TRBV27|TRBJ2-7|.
ASSLLGDYEQY
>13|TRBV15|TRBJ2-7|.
ATSSQPSRTYEQY
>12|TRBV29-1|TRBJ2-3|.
SVGLQGIPDTQY
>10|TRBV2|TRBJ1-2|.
ASSQAGYGYT
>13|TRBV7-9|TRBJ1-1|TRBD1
ASSFTGGGNTEAF
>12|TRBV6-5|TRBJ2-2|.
ASSYGRNTGELF